This paragraph covers one TCR beta chain sequence. Its antigen is as yet unknown. This CDR3 is 14 amino acids long. The V end lost 1 base, the J end lost 4 bases, and 10 bases lay between the germline ends. CDR1 is SGHTA and CDR2 is FQGNSA in the germline V gene. Time point indicated: blood 2 weeks post-SBRT. Treatment in this sample: 15 Gy SBRT to primary tumor, nephrectomy 4 weeks later. Radiation-treated patients gave blood at baseline, week 2 and week 4. The tumor was a clear cell renal cell carcinoma. Sequencing was performed with immunoSEQ multiplex PCR; in TCRdb, only in-frame clones are kept and a portion is missing. The data contain some 120,000 clones, around 90% of them singletons. The data were taken from a study of radiation and T cells in renal cell carcinoma. Study outcomes and limitations: From baseline, blood top tumor clonotypes peaked at 2 weeks post-radiation. Baseline intratumoral clonotype presence is unknown without pretreatment biopsies.

Sequences were derived from blood, sampled from a patient whose treatment included radiotherapy and nephrectomy. The chain joins TRBV7-2 to TRBJ1-1, with D tentatively TRBD1 (6 bases). The receptor comes from a woman aged 70-85 years with renal cell carcinoma. Written as DNA, the CDR3 is TGTGCCAGCAGCTTAGGAGGGGGGCTCACTGAAGCTTTCTTT. It translates to CASSLGGGLTEAFF.